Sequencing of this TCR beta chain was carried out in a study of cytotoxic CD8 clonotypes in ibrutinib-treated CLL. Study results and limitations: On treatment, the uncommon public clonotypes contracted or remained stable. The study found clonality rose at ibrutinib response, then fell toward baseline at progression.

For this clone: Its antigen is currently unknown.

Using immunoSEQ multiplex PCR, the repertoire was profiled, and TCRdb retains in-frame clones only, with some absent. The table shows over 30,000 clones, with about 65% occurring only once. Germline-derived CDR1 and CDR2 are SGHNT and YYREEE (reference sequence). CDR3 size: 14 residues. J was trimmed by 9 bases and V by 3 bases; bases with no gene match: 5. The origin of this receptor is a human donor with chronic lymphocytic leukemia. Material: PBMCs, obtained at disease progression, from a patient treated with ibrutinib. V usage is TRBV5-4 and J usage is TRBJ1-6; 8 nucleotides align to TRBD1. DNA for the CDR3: TGTGCCAGCAGCTCAGGGGGCGTAGGTTCACCCCTCCACTTT. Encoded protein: CASSSGGVGSPLHF.